The 8 T cell receptor beta chains listed next were all sequenced from one sample in a study of control samples from healthy donors and cancer patients (dated by TCRdb to 2020 to 2021). The library was generated by the immunoSEQ multiplex PCR assay. TCRdb re-hosts the immuneACCESS table, in-frame sequences only. Its copies lack some clones; in the studies checked, an unresolved V gene accounts for under half of them, and the cause for the rest is not known. This sample lists about 82,000 clones; around 87% were detected once. The top ten hold more than 15% of the sample. Sequenced sample: blood. The receptors derive from a man in his fifties or sixties in good health.

The chain recombines TRBV19 with TRBJ2-7; D is unclear. The CDR3 length is 14 residues. The V end lost 3 bases, the J end lost 0 bases, and 9 bases lay between the germline ends. CDR1 and CDR2 (germline): LNHDA, SQIVND (reference sequence). The CDR3 sequence: CASSIYGYSYEQYF. CDR3 DNA sequence: TGTGCCAGTAGTATCTATGGATACTCCTACGAGCAGTACTTC.

The chain carries TRBV12-3 or TRBV12-4 and TRBJ1-6; D is uncertain. The CDR3 has 12 amino acids. V lost 4 bases and J lost 10, with 8 bases in between. The CDR3 nucleotides are TGTGCCAGCAGTTCCCTCGGGTCACCCCTCCACTTT. Protein sequence: CASSSLGSPLHF.

The chain joins TRBV4-2 to TRBJ1-6; 8 nucleotides match TRBD1. Germline trimming cut 5 bases from V and 7 bases from J; bases unmatched to any gene: 4. Germline values: CDR1 LGHNA, CDR2 YNFKEQ. The CDR3 totals 14 residues. The CDR3 loop is CASSGGTGNSPLHF. DNA of the CDR3: TGTGCCAGCAGCGGCGGGACAGGAAATTCACCCCTCCACTTT.

The rearrangement links TRBV2 to TRBJ2-3, with 7 nucleotides matching TRBD2. CDR3 length: 15 residues. CDR1 and CDR2 (germline): SNHLY, FYNNEI. V trimming: 7 bases; J trimming: 5 bases; junction bases outside the gene matches: 12. In DNA, the CDR3 is TGTGCCAGCACCCTAATGGGAGGCGGGGGAGATACGCAGTATTTT. This sequence encodes CASTLMGGGGDTQYF.

The rearrangement uses TRBV28 and TRBJ2-1, with 7 bases fitting TRBD1. V was clipped by 3 bases and J by 0 bases; unmatched bases: 5. This CDR3 contains 16 residues. The germline CDR1 and CDR2 sequences are MDHEN and SYDVKM. In nucleotides, the CDR3 is TGTGCCAGCAGTTTCAGACAGGGCAGCTCCTACAATGAGCAGTTCTTC. Translating it yields CASSFRQGSSYNEQFF.

The chain recombines TRBV4-3 with TRBJ2-3; 7 bases map to TRBD1. V shed 4 bases and J 1 base; nucleotides not matched to a gene: 5. This CDR3 has 15 residues. CDR1 is LGHNA, CDR2 YSLEER, per germline. The CDR3, as DNA: TGCGCCAGCAGCCCGGACAGGAGTGGCACAGATACGCAGTATTTT. It translates to CASSPDRSGTDTQYF.

This rearrangement joins TRBV6-2 or TRBV6-3 to TRBJ1-2, with D possibly matching TRBD1 (6 bases). The CDR3 runs to 15 residues. The ends were cut back, 2 bases at V and 4 bases at J, with 14 bases in the middle. Germline V lookup: CDR1 MNHEY, CDR2 SVGEGT. CDR3 nucleotides: TGTGCCAGCAGTTACGGTCAGGGGTTATCCTATGGCTACACCTTC. It specifies CASSYGQGLSYGYTF.

This chain joins TRBV6-2 or TRBV6-3 and TRBJ1-3; 7 nucleotides agree with TRBD1. This CDR3 is built from 14 residues. V lost 5 bases, J lost 0 bases, and 1 base stayed unmatched. The germline V gene encodes CDR1 MNHEY and CDR2 SVGEGT. The CDR3 loop is CASSGTVSGNTIYF. The CDR3, as DNA: TGTGCCAGCAGTGGGACAGTCTCTGGAAACACCATATATTTT.